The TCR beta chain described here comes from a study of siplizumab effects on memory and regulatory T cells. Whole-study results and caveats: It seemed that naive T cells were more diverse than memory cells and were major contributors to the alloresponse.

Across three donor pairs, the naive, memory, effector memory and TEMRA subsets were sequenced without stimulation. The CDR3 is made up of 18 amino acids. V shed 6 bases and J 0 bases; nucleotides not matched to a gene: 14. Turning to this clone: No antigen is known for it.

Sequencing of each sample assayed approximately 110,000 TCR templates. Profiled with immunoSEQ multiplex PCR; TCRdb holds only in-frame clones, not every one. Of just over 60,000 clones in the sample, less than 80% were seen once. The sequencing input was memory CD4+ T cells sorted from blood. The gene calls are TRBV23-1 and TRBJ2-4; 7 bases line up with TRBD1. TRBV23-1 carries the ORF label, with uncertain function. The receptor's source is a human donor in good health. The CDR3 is CASRDRTEMGLAKNIQYF. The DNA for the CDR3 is TGCGCCAGCAGGGACAGGACCGAGATGGGTCTAGCCAAAAACATTCAGTACTTC.